This note documents a single TCR beta chain sequence. Under the authors' procedure: Quantification of nucleated cells was approximated via reference gene primer amplification. Using immunoSEQ multiplex PCR, the repertoire was profiled, and TCRdb retains in-frame clones only, with some absent. V and J calls and clone size are copied from that table; D and trimming were computed from the DNA. The sample contains 150,000 to 200,000 clones, roughly 83% of which appear only once. These data originate in a study of blood T cell repertoires in COVID-19. Turning to the study itself: Acute and convalescent COVID-19 specimens originated in the United States, Italy and Spain. T cells, B-cell-depleted T cells, or PBMCs provided the cDNA or gDNA that served as material.

V was clipped by 4 bases and J by 4 bases; unmatched bases: 4. The CDR3 is 15 amino acids. CDR1 is SGDLS and CDR2 is YYNGEE in the germline V gene. The specimen was peripheral blood. The clonotype comes from a woman between 35 and 50 years old with COVID-19, enrolled during active disease. The chain is built from TRBV9 and TRBJ2-1, with 11 bases fitting TRBD1. The CDR3 DNA sequence: TGTGCCAGCAGCCAAGGGACAGGGGGTTACAATGAGCAGTTCTTC. Amino acids: CASSQGTGGYNEQFF.